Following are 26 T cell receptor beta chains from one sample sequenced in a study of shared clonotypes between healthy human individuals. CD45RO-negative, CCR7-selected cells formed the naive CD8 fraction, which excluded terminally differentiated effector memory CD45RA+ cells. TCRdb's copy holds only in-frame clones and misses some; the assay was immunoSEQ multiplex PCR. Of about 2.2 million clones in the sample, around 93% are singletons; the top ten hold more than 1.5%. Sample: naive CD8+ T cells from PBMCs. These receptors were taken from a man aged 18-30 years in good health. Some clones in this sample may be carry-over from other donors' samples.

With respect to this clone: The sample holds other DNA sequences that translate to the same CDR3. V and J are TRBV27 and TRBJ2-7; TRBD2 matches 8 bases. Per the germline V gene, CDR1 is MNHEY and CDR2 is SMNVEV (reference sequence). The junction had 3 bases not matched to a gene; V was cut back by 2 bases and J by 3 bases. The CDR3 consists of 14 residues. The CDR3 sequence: CASSLRTSSYEQYF. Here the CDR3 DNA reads TGTGCCAGCAGTTTAAGGACTAGCAGCTACGAGCAGTACTTC.

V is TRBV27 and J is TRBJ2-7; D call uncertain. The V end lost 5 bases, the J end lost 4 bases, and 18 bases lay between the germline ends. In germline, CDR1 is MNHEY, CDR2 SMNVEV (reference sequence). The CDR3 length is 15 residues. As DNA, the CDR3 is TGTGCCAGCAGTCCAACGCTCTACAACATTTACGAGCAGTACTTC. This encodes CASSPTLYNIYEQYF.

CDR3 in amino acids: CASSLGRDGEKLFF. The CDR3 nucleotides read TGTGCCAGCAGCTTAGGCAGGGACGGTGAAAAACTGTTTTTT. The V and J genes are TRBV7-9 and TRBJ1-4; TRBD1 might be the D (5 bases). The V gene's germline CDR1 is SEHNR and CDR2 FQNEAQ (reference sequence). The V gene lost 1 base and the J gene lost 7 bases, with 10 bases spanning the gap. The CDR3 is 14 residues long. Full variable domain (missing parts from reference TRBV7-9 and TRBJ1-4): DTGVSQNPRHKITKRGQNVTFRCDPISEHNRLYWYRQTLGQGPEFLTYFQNEAQLEKSRLLSDRFSAERPKGSFSTLEIQRTEQGDSAMYLCASSLGRDGEKLFFGSGTQLSVL.

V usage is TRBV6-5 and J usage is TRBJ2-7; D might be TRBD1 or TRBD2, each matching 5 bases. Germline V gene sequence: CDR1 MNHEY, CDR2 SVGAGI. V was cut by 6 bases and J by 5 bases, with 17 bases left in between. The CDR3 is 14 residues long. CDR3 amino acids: CASRPGRLTNEQYF. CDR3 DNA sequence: TGTGCCAGCAGACCGGGACGGCTCACCAACGAGCAGTACTTC.

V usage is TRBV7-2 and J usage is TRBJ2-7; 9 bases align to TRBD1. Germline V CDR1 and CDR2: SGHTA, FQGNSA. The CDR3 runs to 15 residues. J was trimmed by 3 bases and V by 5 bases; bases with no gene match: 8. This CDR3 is CASSVWTGAGYEQYF. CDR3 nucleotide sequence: TGTGCCAGCAGCGTATGGACAGGGGCCGGCTACGAGCAGTACTTC.

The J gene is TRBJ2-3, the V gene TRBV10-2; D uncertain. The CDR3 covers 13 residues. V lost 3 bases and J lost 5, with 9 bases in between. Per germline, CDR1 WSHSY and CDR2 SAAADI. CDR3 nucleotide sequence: TGCGCCAGCAGTGACCGAGATGGAGATACGCAGTATTTT. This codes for CASSDRDGDTQYF.

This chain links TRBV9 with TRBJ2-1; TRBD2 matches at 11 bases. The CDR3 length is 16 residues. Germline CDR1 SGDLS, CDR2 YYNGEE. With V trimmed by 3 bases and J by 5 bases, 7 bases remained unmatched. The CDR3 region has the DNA TGTGCCAGCAGCGCTAGAGGGGGACTAGCGGACAATGAGCAGTTCTTC. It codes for CASSARGGLADNEQFF.

This chain's CDR3 is CASSPGTGGYNEQFF. The CDR3 DNA is TGTGCCAGTAGTCCCGGGACAGGGGGCTACAATGAGCAGTTCTTC. The V and J genes are TRBV19 and TRBJ2-1; 11 nucleotides agree with TRBD1. Losses at the gene ends were 5 bases for V and 3 bases for J; bases not matched to a gene: 3. The germline V gene has CDR1 LNHDA and CDR2 SQIVND (reference sequence). The CDR3 is 15 amino acids.

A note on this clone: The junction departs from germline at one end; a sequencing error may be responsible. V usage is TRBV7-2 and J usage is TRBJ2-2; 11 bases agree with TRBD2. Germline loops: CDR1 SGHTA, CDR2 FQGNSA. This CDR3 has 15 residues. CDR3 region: CASSLAGGWGGELFF. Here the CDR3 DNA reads TGTGCCAGCAGCCTAGCGGGAGGATGGGGTGGGGAGCTGTTTTTT.

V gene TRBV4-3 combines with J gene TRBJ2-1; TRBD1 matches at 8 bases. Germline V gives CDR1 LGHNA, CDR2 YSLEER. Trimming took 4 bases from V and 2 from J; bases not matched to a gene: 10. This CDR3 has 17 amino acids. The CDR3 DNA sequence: TGCGCCAGCAGCCGCCGTCCAGGGGGCCCACCCTACAATGAGCAGTTCTTC. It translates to CASSRRPGGPPYNEQFF.

The CDR3 sequence: CASSFRGTGELFF. The CDR3 nucleotides read TGTGCCAGCAGCTTCCGGGGCACCGGGGAGCTGTTTTTT. This rearrangement joins TRBV5-6 to TRBJ2-2, with D perhaps TRBD2 (5 bases). V dropped 2 bases and J dropped 4 bases, with 6 bases sitting between them. The CDR3 is 13 residues long. From germline, CDR1 is SGHDT and CDR2 YYEEEE.

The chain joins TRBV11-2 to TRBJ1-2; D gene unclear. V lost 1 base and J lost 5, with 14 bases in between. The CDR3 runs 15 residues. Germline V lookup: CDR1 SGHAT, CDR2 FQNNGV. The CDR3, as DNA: TGTGCCAGCAGCTTAGGTGGAGGGCAGAAATATGGCTACACCTTC. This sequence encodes CASSLGGGQKYGYTF. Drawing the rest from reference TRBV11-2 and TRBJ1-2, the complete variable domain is EAGVAQSPRYKIIEKRQSVAFWCNPISGHATLYWYQQILGQGPKLLIQFQNNGVVDDSQLPKDRFSAERLKGVDSTLKIQPAKLEDSAVYLCASSLGGGQKYGYTFGSGTRLTVV.

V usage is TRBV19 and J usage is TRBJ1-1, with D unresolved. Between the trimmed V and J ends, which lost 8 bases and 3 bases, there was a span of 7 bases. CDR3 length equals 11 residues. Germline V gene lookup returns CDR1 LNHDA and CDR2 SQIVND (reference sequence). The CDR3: CASGVDTEAFF. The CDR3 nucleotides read TGTGCCAGTGGGGTGGACACTGAAGCTTTCTTT.

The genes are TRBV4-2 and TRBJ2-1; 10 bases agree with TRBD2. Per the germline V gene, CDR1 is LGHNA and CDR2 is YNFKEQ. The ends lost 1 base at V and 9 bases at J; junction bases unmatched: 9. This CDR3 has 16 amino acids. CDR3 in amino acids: CASSQVASGRAGEQFF. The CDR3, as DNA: TGTGCCAGCAGCCAAGTCGCCAGCGGGAGGGCCGGTGAGCAGTTCTTC.

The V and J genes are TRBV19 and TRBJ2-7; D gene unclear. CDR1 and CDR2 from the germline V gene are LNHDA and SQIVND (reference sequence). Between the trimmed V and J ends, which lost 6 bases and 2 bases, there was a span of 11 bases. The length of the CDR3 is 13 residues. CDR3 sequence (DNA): TGTGCCAGTAGCCGAAGGCCCGCCTACGAGCAGTACTTC. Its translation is CASSRRPAYEQYF.

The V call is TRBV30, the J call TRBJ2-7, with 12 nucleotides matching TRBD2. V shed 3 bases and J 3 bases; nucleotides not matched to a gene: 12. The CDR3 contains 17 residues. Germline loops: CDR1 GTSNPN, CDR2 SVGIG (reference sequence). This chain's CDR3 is CAWRDLDRLAGDYEQYF. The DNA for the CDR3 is TGTGCCTGGAGGGACCTTGATCGACTAGCGGGAGACTACGAGCAGTACTTC.

Here the CDR3 DNA reads TGCGCCAGCAGCTTCATCGCAACCTACGAGCAGTACTTC. Protein product: CASSFIATYEQYF. This chain uses TRBV5-1 with TRBJ2-7; D uncertain. This CDR3 has 13 amino acids. CDR1 SGHRS and CDR2 YFSETQ come from the germline V gene. V lost 2 bases and J lost 2, with 8 bases in between.

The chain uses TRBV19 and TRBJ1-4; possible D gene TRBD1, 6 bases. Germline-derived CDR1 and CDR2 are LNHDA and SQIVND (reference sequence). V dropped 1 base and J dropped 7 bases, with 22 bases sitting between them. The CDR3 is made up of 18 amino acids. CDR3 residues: CASSIVWVRRQVSEKLFF. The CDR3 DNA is TGTGCCAGTAGTATAGTTTGGGTGAGGAGACAGGTGAGTGAAAAACTGTTTTTT. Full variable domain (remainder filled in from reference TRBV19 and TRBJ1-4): DGGITQSPKYLFRKEGQNVTLSCEQNLNHDAMYWYRQDPGQGLRLIYYSQIVNDFQKGDIAEGYSVSREKKESFPLTVTSAQKNPTAFYLCASSIVWVRRQVSEKLFFGSGTQLSVL.

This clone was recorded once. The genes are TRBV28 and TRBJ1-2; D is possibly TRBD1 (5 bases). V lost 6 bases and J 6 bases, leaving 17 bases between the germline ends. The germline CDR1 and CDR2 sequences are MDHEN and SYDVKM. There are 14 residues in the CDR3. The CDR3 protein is CASSQDIRVDGYTF. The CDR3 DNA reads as TGTGCCAGCAGCCAAGATATCAGGGTCGATGGCTACACCTTC.

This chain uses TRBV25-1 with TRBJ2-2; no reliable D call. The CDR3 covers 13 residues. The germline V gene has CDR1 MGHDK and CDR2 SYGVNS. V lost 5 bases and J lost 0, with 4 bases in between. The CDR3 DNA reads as TGTGCCAGCAGTTTCGCGAACACCGGGGAGCTGTTTTTT. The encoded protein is CASSFANTGELFF.

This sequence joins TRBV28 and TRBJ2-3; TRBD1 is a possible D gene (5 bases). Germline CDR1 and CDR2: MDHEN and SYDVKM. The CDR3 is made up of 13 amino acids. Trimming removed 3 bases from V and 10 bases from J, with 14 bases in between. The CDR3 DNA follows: TGTGCCAGCAGTTTGAAGGGGCGTGGGGCGCAGTATTTT. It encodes CASSLKGRGAQYF.

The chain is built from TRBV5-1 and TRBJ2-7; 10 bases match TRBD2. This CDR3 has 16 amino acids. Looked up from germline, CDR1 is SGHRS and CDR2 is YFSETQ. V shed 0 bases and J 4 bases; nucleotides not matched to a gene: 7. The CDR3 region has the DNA TGCGCCAGCAGCTTGGCACCTAGCGGGAGTACATACGAGCAGTACTTC. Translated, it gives CASSLAPSGSTYEQYF.

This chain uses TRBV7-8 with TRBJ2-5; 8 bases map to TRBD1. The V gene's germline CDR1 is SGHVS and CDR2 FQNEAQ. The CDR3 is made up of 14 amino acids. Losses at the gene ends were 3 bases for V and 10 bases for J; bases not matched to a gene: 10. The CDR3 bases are TGTGCCAGCAGCTTTCGGACAGGGAAGTCCGACCAGTACTTC. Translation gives CASSFRTGKSDQYF.

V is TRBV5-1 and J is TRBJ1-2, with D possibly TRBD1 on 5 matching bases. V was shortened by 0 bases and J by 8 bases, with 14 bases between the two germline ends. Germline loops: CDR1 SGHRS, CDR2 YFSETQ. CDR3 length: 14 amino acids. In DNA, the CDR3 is TGCGCCAGCAGCTTGGGGACAAGGACGACGGGCTACACCTTC. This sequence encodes CASSLGTRTTGYTF.

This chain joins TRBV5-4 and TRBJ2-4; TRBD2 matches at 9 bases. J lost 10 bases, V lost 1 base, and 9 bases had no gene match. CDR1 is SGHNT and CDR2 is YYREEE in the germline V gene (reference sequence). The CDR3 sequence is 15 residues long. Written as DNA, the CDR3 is TGTGCCAGCAGCTTGACTCCAGAAGCGGGAGGTATTCAGTACTTC. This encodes CASSLTPEAGGIQYF.

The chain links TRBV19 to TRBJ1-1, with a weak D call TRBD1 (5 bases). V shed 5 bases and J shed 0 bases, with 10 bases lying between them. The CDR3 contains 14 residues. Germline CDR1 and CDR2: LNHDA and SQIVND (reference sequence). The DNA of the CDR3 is TGTGCCAGTAGTCGGAGGGACCTGAACACTGAAGCTTTCTTT. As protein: CASSRRDLNTEAFF.